This T cell receptor beta chain was found in a study of T-cell memory formation after mild COVID-19. Whole-study results and caveats: The study detected some responding clones in pre-infection memory, suggesting cross-reactive memory joined.

This clonotype has a handful of counts. Its cognate antigen is unknown. V was clipped by 6 bases and J by 4 bases; unmatched bases: 7. Germline V gene sequence: CDR1 MNHEY, CDR2 SVGEGT. The CDR3 totals 16 residues. TCRdb itself ran the 5' RACE reads through MiXCR, one entry per CDR3 protein. The sample contains approximately 98,000 distinct CDR3 sequences, around 17% of which appear only once. The clonotype was recovered from a man younger than 35 who had mild COVID-19 (a few samples of this study predate the infection). Cell type and time point are not known. This chain joins TRBV6-2 or TRBV6-3 and TRBJ2-3, with TRBD2 identical over 13 bases. The sequencing input was PBMCs or a T cell subset sorted from them (not recorded which). In nucleotides, the CDR3 is TGTGCCAGCAGCAAATGGACTAGCGGGGGTGCAGATACGCAGTATTTT. Its translation: CASSKWTSGGADTQYF.